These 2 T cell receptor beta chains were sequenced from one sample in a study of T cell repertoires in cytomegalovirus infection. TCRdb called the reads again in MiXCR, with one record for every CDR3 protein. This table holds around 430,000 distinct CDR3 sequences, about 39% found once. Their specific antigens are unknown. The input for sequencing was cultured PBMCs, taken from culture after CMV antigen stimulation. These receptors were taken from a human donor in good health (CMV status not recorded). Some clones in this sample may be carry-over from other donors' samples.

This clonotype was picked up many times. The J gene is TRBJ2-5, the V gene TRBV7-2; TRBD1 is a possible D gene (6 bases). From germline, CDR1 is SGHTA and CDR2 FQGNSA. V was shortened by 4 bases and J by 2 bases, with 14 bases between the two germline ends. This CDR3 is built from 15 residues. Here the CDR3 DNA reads TGTGCCAGCAGCTCTATACAGGGACGACAAGAGACCCAGTACTTC. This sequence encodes CASSSIQGRQETQYF.

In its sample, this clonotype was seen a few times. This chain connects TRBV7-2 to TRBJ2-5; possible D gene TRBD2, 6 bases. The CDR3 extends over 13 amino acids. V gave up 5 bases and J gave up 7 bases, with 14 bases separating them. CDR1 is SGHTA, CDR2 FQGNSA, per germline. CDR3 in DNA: TGTGCCAGCAGCATCCGGGGGTACGGGACCCAGTACTTC. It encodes CASSIRGYGTQYF. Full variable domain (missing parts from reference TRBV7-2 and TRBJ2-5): GAGVSQSPSNKVTEKGKDVELRCDPISGHTALYWYRQSLGQGLEFLIYFQGNSAPDKSGLPSDRFSAERTGGSVSTLTIQRTQQEDSAVYLCASSIRGYGTQYFGPGTRLLVL.